The clone carrying this T cell receptor (beta chain) is medium-sized within its sample. Its antigen is undetermined. The record originates from a study of sequential checkpoint blockade in melanoma. Overall study results and limits: Mutational load did not correlate with tumor T-cell fraction or clonality. Rising tumor T-cell fraction and clonality meant about 30 times likelier benefit.

Profiled with immunoSEQ multiplex PCR; TCRdb holds only in-frame clones, not every one. The table lists 3,500 to 5,000 clones, 20% to 25% of them singletons. Treatment meaning: randomized to nivolumab then ipilimumab (arm A) or the reverse (arm B). None of the patients previously received DNA-damaging chemotherapy. The sequence was collected from a human donor with melanoma. The sequencing here drew on tumor tissue (inferred from file names), taken from a patient given nivolumab and ipilimumab in sequence.

In DNA, the CDR3 is TGCGCCAGCAGCCAAGTGGGGGGGAACACTGAAGCTTTCTTT. This gives the protein CASSQVGGNTEAFF. This chain uses TRBV4-1 with TRBJ1-1, with a weak D call TRBD1 (5 bases). Germline CDR1 reads MGHRA; CDR2 reads YSYEKL. The CDR3 is 14 residues long. V was trimmed by 1 base and J by 1 base, leaving 7 bases between them.